This T cell receptor (beta chain) was recovered during a study of tumor and adjacent non-tumor tissue in lung cancer. Findings and caveats of the study: In normal lung, the top 100 clones were significantly more dominant than in tumor. Significantly higher TCR diversity was found in tumor than normal lung.

No cell sorting was done before RNA was extracted from the tissue. Donors were chemotherapy-naive, newly diagnosed lung cancer surgical patients in China, August–late 2014. The CDR3 totals 15 residues. CDR1 is DFQATT and CDR2 is SNEGSKA in the germline V gene (reference sequence). Three rounds of nested PCR, following a modified ARM-PCR protocol, produced the TCRbeta library. TCRdb passed the multiplex PCR reads through MiXCR, listing each CDR3 protein once. Here the sample spans around 66,000 distinct CDR3 sequences, 55% to 85% being singletons. Concerning this clonotype: Its matching antigen is unknown. One end of the junction fails to match germline, which may point to a read error.

This receptor was identified in a man between 60 and 70 years old with non-small cell lung cancer. The chain employs TRBV20-1 and TRBJ2-4; D ambiguous. The source material was lung tumor tissue. The CDR3 protein is CGARDVTVAKNIQCF. The DNA for the CDR3 is TGCGGTGCTAGAGATGTGACTGTAGCCAAAAACATTCAGTGCTTC.